Sequencing of this T cell receptor (beta chain) was carried out in a study of Ad26.COV2.S vaccination and SARS-CoV-2 variants. Germline V gives CDR1 MNHEY, CDR2 SVGEGT. The V gene lost 5 bases and the J gene lost 2 bases, with 15 bases spanning the gap. This CDR3 spans 16 amino acids. Noted treatment: approximately 18 received Ad26.COV2.S at low or high dose, single or two shots; 5 received placebo; per-sample allocation not given. Collection of samples fell on day 63 after the first vaccine or placebo injection. The assay was immunoSEQ multiplex PCR, and TCRdb's table has in-frame clones only and misses some. The sample carries over 400,000 clones, about 90% recorded once.

The source material was peripheral blood, sampled in a trial of Ad26.COV2.S vaccine versus placebo. The source is a person aged 18 to 65 who received the Ad26.COV2.S COVID-19 vaccine or a placebo. V and J are TRBV6-2 or TRBV6-3 and TRBJ2-2; a possible D gene is TRBD2 (6 bases). The CDR3 here is CASSSPRGRNTGELFF. CDR3 in DNA: TGTGCCAGCAGTAGTCCCCGGGGGAGAAACACCGGGGAGCTGTTTTTT.